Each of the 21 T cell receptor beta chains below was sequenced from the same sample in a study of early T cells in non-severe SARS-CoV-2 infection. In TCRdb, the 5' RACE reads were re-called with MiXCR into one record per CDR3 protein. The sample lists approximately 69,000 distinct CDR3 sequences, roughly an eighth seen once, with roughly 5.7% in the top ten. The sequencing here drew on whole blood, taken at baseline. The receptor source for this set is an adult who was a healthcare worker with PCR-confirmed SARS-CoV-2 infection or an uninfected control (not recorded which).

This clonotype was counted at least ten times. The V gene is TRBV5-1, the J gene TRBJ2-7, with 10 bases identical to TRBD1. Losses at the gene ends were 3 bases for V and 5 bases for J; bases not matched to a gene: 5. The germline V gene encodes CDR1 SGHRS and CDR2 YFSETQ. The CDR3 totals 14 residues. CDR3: CASSSGTGANEQYF. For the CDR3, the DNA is TGCGCCAGCAGCTCCGGGACAGGGGCAAACGAGCAGTACTTC.

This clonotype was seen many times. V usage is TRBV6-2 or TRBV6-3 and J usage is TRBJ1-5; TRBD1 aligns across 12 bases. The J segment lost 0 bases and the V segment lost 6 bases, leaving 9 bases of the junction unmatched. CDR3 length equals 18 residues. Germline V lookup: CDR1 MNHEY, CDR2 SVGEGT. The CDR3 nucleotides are TGTGCCAGCAGATCGCCGGGACAGGGGGCAAGTAGCAATCAGCCCCAGCATTTT. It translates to CASRSPGQGASSNQPQHF.

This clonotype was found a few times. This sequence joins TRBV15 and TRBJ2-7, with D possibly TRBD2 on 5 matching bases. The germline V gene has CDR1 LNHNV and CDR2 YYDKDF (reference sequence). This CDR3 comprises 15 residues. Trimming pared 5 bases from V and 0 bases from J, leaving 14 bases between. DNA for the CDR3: TGTGCCACCAGCGACATGGGAGTGAGCTCCTACGAGCAGTACTTC. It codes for CATSDMGVSSYEQYF.

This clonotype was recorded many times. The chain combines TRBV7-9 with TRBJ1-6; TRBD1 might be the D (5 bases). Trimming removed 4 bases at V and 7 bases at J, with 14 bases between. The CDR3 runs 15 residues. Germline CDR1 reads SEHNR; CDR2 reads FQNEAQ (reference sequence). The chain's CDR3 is CASSSAGTVNSPLHF. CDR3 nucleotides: TGTGCCAGCAGCTCAGCCGGGACGGTCAATTCACCCCTCCACTTT.

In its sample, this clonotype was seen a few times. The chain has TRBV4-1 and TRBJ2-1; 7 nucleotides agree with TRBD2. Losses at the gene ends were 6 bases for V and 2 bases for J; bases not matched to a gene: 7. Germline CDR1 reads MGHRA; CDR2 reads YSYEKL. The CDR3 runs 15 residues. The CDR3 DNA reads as TGCGCCAGCAGAGCACCCGGACTAGCCTACAATGAGCAGTTCTTC. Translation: CASRAPGLAYNEQFF.

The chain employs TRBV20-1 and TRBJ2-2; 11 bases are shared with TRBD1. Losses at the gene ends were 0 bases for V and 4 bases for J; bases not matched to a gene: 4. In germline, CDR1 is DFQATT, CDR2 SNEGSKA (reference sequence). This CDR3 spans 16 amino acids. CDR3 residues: CSARDRGTGGTGELFF. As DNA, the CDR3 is TGCAGTGCTAGAGATAGGGGGACAGGGGGCACCGGGGAGCTGTTTTTT.

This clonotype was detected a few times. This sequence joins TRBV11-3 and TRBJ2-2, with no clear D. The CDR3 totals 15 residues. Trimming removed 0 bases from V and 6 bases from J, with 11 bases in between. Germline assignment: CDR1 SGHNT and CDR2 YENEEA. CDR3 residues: CASSLDNGIPGELFF. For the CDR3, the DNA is TGTGCCAGCAGCTTAGATAATGGGATCCCCGGGGAGCTGTTTTTT.

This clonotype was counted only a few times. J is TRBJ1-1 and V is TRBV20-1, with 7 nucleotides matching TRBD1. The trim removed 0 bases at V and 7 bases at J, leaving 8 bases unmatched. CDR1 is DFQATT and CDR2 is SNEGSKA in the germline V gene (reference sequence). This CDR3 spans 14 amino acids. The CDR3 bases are TGCAGTGCTAGAGATCGGCCAGGGGGTGATGAAGCTTTCTTT. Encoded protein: CSARDRPGGDEAFF.

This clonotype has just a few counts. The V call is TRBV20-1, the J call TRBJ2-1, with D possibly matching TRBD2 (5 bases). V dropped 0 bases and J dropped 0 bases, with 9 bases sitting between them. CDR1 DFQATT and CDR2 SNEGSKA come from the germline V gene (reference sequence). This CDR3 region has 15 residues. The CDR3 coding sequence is TGCAGTGCTAGAGATGTGGGGAGCTCCTACAATGAGCAGTTCTTC. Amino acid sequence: CSARDVGSSYNEQFF.

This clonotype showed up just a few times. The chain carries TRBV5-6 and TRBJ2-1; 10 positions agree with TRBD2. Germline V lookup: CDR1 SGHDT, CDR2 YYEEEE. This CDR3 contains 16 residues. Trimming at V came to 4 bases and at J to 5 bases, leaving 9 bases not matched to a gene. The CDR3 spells CASSIRTSGIHNEQFF. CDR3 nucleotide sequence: TGTGCCAGCAGCATACGGACTAGCGGTATCCACAATGAGCAGTTCTTC. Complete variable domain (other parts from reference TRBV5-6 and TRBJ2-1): DAGVTQSPTHLIKTRGQQVTLRCSPKSGHDTVSWYQQALGQGPQFIFQYYEEEERQRGNFPDRFSGHQFPNYSSELNVNALLLGDSALYLCASSIRTSGIHNEQFFGPGTRLTVL.

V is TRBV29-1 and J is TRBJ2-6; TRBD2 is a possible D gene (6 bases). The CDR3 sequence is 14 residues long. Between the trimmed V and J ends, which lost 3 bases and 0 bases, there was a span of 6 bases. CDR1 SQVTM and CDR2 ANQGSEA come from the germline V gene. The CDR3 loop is CSVDGSSGANVLTF. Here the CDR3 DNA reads TGCAGCGTTGACGGGAGCTCTGGGGCCAACGTCCTGACTTTC.

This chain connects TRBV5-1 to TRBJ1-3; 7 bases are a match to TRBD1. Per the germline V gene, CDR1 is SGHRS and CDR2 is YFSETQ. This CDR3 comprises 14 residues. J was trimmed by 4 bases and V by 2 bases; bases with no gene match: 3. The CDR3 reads CASSLQGFGNTIYF. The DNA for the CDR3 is TGCGCCAGCAGCTTACAGGGGTTCGGAAACACCATATATTTT.

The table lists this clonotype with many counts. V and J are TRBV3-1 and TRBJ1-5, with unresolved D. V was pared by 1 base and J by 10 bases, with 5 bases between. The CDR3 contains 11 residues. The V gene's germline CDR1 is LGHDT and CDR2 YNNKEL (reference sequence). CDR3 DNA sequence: TGTGCCAGCAGCCAAGGAGGCCCCCAGCATTTT. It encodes CASSQGGPQHF.

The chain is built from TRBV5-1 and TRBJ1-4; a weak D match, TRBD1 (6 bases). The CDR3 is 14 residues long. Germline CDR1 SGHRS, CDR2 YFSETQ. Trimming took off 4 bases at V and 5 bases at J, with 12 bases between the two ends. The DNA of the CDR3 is TGCGCCAGCAGCCCCGGGACACGGAATGAAAAACTGTTTTTT. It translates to CASSPGTRNEKLFF. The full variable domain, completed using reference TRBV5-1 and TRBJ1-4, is KAGVTQTPRYLIKTRGQQVTLSCSPISGHRSVSWYQQTPGQGLQFLFEYFSETQRNKGNFPGRFSGRQFSNSRSEMNVSTLELGDSALYLCASSPGTRNEKLFFGSGTQLSVL.

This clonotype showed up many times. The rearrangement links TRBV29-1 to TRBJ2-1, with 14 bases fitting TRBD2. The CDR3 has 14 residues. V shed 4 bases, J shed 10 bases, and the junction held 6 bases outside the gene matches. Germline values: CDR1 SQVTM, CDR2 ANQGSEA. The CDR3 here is CSVAGLAGAVEQFF. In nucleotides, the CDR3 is TGCAGCGTTGCGGGACTAGCGGGAGCTGTAGAGCAGTTCTTC.

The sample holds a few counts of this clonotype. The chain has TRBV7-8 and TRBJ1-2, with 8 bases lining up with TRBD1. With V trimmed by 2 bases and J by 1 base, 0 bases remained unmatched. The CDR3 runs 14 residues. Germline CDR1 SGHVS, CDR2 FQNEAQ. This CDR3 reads CASSLTGGNYGYTF. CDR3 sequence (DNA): TGTGCCAGCAGCTTAACAGGGGGTAACTATGGCTACACCTTC. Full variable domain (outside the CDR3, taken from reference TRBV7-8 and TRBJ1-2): GAGVSQSPRYKVAKRGQDVALRCDPISGHVSLFWYQQALGQGPEFLTYFQNEAQLDKSGLPSDRFFAERPEGSVSTLKIQRTQQEDSAVYLCASSLTGGNYGYTFGSGTRLTVV.

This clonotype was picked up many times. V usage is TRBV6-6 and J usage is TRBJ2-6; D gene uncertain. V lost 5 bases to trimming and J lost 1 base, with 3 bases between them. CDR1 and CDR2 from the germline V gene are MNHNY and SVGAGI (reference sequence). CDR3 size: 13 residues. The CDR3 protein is CASSQSGANVLTF. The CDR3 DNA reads TGTGCCAGCAGTCAATCTGGGGCCAACGTCCTGACTTTC.

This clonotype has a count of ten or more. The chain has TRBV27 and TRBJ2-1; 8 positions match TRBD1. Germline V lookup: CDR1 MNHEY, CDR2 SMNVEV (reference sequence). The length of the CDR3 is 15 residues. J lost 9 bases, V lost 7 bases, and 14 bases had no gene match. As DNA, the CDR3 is TGTGCCAGCACCCCATCGGCCAGGGGGCTTGTTGAGCAGTTCTTC. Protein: CASTPSARGLVEQFF.

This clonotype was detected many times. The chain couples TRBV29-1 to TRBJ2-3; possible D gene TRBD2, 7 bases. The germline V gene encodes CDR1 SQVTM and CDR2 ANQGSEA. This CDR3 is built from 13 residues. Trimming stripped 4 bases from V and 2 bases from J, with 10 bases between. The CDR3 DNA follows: TGCAGCGTTGCGGGGGGCTCCACAGATACGCAGTATTTT. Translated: CSVAGGSTDTQYF.

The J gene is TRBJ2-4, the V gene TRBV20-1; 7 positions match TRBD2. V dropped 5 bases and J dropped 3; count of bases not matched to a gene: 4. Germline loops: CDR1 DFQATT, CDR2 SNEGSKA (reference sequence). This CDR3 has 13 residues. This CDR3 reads CSAAPGGKNIQYF. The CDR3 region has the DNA TGCAGTGCTGCCCCGGGGGGCAAAAACATTCAGTACTTC.

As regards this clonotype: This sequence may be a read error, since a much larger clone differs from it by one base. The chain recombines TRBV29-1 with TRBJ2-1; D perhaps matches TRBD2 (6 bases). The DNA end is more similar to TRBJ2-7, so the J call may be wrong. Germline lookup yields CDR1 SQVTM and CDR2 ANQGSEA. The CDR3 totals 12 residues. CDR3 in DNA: TGCAGCGTCCGGACTATTCTTGATGAGCAGTACTTC. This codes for CSVRTILDEQYF.